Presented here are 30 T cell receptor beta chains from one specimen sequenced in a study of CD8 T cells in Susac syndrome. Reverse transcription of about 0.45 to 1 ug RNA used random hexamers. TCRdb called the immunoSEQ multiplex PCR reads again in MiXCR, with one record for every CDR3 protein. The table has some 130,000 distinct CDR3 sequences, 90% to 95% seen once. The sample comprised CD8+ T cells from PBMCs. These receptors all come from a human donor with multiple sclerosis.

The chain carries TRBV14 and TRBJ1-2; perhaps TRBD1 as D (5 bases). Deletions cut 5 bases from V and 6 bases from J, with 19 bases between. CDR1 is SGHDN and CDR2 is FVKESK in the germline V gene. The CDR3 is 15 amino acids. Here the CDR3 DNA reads TGTGCCAGCAGCTCCGGGGACGGAGGTTGGCATGGCTACACCTTC. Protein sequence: CASSSGDGGWHGYTF.

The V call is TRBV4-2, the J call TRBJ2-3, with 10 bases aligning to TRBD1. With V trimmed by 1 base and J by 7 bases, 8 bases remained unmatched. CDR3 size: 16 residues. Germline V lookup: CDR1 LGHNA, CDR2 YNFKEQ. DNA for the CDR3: TGTGCCAGCAGCCAAGTTGGACAGGGGGTGGACAATACGCAGTATTTT. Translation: CASSQVGQGVDNTQYF.

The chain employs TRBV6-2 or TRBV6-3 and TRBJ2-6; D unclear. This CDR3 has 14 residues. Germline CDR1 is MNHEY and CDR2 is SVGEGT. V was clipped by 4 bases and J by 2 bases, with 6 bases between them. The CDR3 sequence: CASSFLTGANVLTF. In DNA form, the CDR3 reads TGTGCCAGCAGTTTCCTAACTGGGGCCAACGTCCTGACTTTC.

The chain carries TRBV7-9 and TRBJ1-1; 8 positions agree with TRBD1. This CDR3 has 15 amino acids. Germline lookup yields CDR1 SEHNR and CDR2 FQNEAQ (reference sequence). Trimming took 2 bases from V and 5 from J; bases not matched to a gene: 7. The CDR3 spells CASSLTQGELTEAFF. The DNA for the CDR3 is TGTGCCAGCAGCTTAACACAGGGGGAGCTAACTGAAGCTTTCTTT.

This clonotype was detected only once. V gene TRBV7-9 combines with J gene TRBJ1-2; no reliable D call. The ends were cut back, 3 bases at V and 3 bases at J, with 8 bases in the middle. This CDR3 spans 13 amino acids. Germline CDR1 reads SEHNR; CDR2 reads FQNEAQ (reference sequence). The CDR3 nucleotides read TGTGCCAGCAGCTTCTCTTCCGACTATGGCTACACCTTC. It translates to CASSFSSDYGYTF.

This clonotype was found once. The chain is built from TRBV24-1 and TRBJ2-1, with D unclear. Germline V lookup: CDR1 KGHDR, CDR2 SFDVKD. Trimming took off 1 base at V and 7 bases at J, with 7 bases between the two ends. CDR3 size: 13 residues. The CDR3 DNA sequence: TGTGCCACCAGTGATTTTGCGGAAAATGAGCAGTTCTTC. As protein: CATSDFAENEQFF.

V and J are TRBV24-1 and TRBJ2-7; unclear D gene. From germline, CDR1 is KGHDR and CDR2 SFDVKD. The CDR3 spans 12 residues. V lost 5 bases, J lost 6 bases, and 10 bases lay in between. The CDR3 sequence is CATSGGTGEQYF. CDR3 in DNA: TGTGCCACCAGTGGAGGAACTGGCGAGCAGTACTTC.

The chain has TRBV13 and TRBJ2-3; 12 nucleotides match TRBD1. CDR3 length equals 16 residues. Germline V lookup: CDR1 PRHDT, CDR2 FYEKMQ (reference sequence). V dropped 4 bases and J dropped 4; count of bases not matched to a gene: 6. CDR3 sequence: CASSSWDRGRADTQYF. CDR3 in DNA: TGTGCCAGCAGCTCATGGGACAGGGGGCGTGCAGATACGCAGTATTTT.

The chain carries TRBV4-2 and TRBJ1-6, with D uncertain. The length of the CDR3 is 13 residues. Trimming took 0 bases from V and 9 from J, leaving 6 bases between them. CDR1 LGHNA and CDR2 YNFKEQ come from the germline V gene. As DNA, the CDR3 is TGTGCCAGCAGCCAAGATTATGGTTCACCCCTCCACTTT. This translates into CASSQDYGSPLHF.

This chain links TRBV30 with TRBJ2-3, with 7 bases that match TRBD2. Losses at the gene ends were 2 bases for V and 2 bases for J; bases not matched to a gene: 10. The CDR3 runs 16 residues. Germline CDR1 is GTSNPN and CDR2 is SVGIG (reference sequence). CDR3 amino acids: CAWSPHGGDPTDTQYF. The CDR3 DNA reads TGTGCCTGGAGTCCCCATGGGGGGGATCCCACAGATACGCAGTATTTT.

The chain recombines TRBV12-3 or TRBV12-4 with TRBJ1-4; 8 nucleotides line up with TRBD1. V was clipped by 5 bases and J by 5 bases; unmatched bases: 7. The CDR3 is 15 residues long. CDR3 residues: CASSGVQGANEKLFF. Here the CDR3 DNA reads TGTGCCAGCAGTGGCGTCCAGGGGGCGAATGAAAAACTGTTTTTT.

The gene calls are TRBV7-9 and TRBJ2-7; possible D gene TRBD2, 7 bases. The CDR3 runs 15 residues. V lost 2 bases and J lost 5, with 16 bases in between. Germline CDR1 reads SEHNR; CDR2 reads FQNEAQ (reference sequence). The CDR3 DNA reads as TGTGCCAGCAGCTTATTGAGTGGGGGGGCAGACGAGCAGTACTTC. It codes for CASSLLSGGADEQYF.

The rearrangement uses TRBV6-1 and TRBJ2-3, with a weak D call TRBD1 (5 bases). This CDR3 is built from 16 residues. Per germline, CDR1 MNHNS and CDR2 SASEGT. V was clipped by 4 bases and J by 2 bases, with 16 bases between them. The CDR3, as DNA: TGTGCCAGCAGTGGCATAAGTAGGGGCCTCACAGATACGCAGTATTTT. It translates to CASSGISRGLTDTQYF.

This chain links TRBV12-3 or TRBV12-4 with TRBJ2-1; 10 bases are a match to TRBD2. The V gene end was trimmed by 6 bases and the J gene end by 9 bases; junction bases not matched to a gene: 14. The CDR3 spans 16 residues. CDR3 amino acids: CASSPLGLAGVGEQFF. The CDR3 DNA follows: TGTGCCAGCAGCCCGCTAGGTCTAGCGGGAGTAGGTGAGCAGTTCTTC.

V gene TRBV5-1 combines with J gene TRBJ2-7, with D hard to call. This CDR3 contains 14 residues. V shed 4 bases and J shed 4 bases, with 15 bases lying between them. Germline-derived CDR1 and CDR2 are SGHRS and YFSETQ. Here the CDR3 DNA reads TGCGCCAGCAGCCCGGACCAAACGCAATACGAGCAGTACTTC. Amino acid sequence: CASSPDQTQYEQYF. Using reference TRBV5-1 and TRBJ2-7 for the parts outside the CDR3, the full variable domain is KAGVTQTPRYLIKTRGQQVTLSCSPISGHRSVSWYQQTPGQGLQFLFEYFSETQRNKGNFPGRFSGRQFSNSRSEMNVSTLELGDSALYLCASSPDQTQYEQYFGPGTRLTVT.

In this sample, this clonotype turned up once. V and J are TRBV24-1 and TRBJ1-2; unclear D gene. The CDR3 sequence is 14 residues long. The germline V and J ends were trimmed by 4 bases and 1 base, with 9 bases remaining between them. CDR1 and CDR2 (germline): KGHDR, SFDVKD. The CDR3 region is CATSDGRVNYGYTF. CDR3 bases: TGTGCCACCAGTGACGGGAGGGTTAACTATGGCTACACCTTC.

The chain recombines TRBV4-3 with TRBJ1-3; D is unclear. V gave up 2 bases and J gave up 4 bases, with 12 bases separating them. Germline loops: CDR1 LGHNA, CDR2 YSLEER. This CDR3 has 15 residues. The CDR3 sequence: CASSQHYGSGNTIYF. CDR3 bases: TGCGCCAGCAGCCAACACTACGGTTCCGGAAACACCATATATTTT.

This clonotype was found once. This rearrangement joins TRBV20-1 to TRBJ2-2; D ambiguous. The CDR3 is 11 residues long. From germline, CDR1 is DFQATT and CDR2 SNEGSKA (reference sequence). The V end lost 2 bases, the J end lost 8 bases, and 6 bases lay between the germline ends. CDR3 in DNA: TGCAGTGCTAGAAGGGAAGGGGAGCTGTTTTTT. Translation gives CSARREGELFF.

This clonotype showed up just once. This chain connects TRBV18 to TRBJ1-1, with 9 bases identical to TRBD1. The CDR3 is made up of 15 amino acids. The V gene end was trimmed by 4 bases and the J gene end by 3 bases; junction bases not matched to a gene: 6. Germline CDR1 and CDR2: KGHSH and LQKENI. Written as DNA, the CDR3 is TGTGCCAGCTCACACCCGGACAGGGGCGACACTGAAGCTTTCTTT. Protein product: CASSHPDRGDTEAFF.

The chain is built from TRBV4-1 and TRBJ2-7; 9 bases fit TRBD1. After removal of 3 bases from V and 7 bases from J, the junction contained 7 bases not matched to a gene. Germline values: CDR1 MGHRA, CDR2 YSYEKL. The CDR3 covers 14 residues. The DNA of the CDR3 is TGCGCCAGCAGCCAGACACAGGGGGCTGGGGAGCAGTACTTC. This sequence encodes CASSQTQGAGEQYF.

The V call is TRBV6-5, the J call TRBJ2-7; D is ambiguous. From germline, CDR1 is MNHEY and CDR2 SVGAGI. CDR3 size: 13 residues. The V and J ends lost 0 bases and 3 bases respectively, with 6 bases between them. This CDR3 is CASSYSSVYEQYF. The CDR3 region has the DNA TGTGCCAGCAGTTACTCGTCAGTCTACGAGCAGTACTTC.

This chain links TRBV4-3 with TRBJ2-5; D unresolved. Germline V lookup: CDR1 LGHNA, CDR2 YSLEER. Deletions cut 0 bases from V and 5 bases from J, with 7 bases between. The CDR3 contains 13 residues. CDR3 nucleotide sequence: TGCGCCAGCAGCCAAGATCAGGAGGAGACCCAGTACTTC. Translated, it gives CASSQDQEETQYF.

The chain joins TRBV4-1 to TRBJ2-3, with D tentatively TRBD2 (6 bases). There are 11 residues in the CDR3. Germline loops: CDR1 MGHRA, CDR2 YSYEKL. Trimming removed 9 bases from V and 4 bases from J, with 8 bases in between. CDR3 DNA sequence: TGCGCCAGTGGGAGGTCAGATACGCAGTATTTT. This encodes CASGRSDTQYF.

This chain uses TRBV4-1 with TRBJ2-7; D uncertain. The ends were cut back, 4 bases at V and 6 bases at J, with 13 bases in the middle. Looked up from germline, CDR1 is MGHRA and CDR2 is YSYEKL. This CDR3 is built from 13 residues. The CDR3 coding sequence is TGCGCCAGCAGCCCCCGGACGGCCCTCGAGCAGTACTTC. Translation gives CASSPRTALEQYF.

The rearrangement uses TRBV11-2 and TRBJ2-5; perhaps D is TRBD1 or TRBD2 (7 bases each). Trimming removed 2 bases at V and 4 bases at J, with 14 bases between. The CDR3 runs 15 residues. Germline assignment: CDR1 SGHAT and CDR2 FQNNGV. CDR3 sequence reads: CASSLYQGEGETQYF. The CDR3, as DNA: TGTGCCAGCAGCTTATATCAGGGGGAGGGAGAGACCCAGTACTTC.

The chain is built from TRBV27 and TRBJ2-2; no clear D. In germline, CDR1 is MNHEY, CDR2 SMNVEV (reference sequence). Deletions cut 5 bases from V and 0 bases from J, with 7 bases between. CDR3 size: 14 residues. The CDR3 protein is CASSLTPNTGELFF. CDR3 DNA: TGTGCCAGCAGTCTGACGCCGAACACCGGGGAGCTGTTTTTT.

DNA of the CDR3: TGCAGCGTTATGGCTGTGAACACCGGGGAGCTGTTTTTT. This translates into CSVMAVNTGELFF. The chain combines TRBV29-1 with TRBJ2-2; no firm D call. Trimming removed 5 bases at V and 1 base at J, with 8 bases between. Germline V gives CDR1 SQVTM, CDR2 ANQGSEA. CDR3 length: 13 residues.

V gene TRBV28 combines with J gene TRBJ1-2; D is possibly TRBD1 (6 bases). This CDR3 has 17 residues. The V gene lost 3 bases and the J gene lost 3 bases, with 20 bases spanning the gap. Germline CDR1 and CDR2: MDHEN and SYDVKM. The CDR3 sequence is CASSFDTGTPGDYGYTF. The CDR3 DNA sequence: TGTGCCAGCAGTTTTGATACAGGGACGCCCGGGGACTATGGCTACACCTTC.

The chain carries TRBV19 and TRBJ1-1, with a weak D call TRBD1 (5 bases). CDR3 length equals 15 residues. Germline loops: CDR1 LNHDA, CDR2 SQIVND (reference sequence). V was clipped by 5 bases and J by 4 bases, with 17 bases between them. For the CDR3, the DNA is TGTGCCAGTAGTTCCTTCGGGGGACCGGGCACTGAAGCTTTCTTT. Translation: CASSSFGGPGTEAFF.

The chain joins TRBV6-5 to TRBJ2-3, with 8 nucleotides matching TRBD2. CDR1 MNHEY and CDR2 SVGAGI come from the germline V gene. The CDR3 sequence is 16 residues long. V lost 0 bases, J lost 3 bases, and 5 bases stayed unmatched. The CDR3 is CASSYSLGLATDTQYF. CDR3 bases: TGTGCCAGCAGTTACTCCTTAGGACTAGCAACAGATACGCAGTATTTT.